The table lists the clone carrying this T cell receptor beta chain with many counts. Its antigen is undetermined. The data were taken from a study of CD8 T cells in ankylosing spondylitis. The study's findings and limits: Certain motif variants had earlier been reported in reactive arthritis synovial fluid and blood.

Researchers built TCR beta libraries using quantitative 5'-RACE with molecular barcodes. TCRdb recomputed calls from the 5' RACE reads with MiXCR, one row per CDR3 protein. Of fewer than 350,000 distinct CDR3 sequences in the sample, more than 9% were seen once. The ends were cut back, 6 bases at V and 0 bases at J, with 15 bases in the middle. The CDR3 sequence is 15 residues long. In germline, CDR1 is DFQATT, CDR2 SNEGSKA (reference sequence). The chain couples TRBV20-1 to TRBJ1-5; D call uncertain. The sequence came from a female donor with ankylosing spondylitis or in good health (not recorded which). What was sequenced was blood, either unsorted or a sorted T cell fraction (not recorded which). The CDR3 nucleotides read TGCAGTGCCTTGCCAAGTTCGTATAGCAATCAGCCCCAGCATTTT. Translated, it gives CSALPSSYSNQPQHF.